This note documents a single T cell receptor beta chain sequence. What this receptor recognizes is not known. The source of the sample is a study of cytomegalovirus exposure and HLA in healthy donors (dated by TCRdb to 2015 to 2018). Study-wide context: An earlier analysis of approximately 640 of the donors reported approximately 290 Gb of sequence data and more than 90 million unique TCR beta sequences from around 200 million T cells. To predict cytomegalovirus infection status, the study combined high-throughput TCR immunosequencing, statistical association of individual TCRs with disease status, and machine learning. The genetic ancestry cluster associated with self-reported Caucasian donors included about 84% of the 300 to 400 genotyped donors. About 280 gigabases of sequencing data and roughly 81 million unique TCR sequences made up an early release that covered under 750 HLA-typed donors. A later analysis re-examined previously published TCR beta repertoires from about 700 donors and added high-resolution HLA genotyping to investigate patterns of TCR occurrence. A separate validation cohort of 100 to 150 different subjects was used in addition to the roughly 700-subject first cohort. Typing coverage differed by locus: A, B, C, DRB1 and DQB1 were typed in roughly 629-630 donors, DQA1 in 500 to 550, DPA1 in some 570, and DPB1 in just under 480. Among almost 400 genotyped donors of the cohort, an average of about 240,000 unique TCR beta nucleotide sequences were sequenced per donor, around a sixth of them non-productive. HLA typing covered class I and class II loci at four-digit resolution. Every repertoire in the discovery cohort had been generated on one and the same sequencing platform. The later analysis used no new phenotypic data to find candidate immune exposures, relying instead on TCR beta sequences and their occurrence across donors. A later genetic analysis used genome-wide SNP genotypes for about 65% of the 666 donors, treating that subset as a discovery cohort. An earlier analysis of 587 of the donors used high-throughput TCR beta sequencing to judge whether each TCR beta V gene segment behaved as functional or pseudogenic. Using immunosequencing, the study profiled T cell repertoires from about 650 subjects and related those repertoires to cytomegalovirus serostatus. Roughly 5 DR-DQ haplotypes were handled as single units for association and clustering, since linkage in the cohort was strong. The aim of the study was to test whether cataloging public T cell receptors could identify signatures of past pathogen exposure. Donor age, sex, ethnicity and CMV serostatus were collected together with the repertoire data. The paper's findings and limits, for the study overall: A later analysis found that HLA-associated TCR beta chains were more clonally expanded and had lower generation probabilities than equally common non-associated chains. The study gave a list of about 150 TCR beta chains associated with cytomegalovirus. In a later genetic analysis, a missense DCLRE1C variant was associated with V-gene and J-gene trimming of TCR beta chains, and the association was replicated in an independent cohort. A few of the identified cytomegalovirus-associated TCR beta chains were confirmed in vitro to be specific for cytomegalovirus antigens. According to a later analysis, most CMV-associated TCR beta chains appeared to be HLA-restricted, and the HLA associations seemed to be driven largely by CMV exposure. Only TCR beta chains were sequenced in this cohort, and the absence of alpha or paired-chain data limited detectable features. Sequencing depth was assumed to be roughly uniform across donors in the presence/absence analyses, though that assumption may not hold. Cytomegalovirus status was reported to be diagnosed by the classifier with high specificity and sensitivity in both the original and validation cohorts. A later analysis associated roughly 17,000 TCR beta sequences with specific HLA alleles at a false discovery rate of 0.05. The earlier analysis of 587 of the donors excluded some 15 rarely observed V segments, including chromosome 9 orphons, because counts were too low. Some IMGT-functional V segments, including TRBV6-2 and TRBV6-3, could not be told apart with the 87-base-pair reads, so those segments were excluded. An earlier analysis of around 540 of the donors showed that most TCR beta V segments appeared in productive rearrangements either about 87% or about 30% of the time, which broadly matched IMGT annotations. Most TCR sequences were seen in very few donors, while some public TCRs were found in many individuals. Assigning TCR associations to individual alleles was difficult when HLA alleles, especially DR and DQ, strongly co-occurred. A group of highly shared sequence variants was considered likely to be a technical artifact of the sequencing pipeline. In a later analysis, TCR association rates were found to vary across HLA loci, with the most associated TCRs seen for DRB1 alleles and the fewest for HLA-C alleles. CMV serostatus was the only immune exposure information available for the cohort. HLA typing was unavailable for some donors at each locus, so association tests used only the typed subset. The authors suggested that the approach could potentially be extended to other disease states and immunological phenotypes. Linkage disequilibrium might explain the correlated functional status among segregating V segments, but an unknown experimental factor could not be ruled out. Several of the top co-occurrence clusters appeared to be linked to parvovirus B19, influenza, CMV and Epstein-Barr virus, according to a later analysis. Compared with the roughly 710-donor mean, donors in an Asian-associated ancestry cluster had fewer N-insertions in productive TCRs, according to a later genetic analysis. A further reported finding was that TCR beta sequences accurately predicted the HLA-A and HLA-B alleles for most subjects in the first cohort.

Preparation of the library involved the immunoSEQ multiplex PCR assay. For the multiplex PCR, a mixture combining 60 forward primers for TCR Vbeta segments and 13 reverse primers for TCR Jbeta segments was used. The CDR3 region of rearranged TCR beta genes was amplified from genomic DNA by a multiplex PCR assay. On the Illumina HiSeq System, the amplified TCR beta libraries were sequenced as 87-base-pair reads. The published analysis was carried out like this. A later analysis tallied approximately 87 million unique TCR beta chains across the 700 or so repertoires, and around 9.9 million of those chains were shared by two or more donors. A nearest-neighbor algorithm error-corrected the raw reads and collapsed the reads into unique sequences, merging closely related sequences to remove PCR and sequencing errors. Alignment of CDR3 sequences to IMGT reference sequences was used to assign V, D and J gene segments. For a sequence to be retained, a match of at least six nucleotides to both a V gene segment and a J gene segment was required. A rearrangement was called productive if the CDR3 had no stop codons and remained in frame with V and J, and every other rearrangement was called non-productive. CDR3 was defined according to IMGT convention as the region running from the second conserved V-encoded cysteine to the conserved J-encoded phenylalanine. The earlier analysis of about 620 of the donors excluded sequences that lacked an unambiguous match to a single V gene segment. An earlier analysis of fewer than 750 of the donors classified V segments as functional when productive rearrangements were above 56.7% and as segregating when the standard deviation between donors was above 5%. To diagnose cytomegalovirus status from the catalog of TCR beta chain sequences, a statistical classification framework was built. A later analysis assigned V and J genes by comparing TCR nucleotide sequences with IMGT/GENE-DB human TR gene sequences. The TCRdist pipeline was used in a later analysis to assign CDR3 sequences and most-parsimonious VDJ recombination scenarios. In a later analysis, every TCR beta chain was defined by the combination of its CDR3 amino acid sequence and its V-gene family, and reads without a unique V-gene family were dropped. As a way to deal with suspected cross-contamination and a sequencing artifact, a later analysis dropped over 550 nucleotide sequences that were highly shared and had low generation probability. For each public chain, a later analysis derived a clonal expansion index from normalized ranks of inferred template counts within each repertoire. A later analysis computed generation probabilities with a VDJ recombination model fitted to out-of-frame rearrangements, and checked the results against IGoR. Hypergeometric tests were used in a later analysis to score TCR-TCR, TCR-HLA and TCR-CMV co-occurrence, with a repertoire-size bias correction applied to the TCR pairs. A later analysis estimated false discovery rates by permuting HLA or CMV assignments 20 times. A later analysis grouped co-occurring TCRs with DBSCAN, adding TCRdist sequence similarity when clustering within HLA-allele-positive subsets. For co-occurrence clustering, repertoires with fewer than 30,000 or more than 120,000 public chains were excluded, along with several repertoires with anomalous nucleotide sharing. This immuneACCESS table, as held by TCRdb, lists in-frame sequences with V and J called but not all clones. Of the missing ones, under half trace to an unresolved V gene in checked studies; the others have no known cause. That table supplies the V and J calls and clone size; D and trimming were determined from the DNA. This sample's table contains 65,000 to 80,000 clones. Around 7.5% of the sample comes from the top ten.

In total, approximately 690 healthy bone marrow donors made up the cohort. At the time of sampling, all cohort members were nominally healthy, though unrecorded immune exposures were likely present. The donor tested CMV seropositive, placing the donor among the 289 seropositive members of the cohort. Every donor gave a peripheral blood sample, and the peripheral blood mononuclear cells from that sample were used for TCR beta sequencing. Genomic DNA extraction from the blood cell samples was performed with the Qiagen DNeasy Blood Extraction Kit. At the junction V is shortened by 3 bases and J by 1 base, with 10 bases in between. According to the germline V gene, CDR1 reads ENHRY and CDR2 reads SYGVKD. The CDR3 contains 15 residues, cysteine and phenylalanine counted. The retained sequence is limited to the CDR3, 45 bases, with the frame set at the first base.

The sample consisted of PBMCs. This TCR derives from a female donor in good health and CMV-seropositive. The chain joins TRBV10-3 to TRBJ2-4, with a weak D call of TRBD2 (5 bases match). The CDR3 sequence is CAISEEGNAKNIQYF. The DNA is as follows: TGTGCCATCAGTGAAGAGGGTAACGCCAAAAACATTCAGTACTTC.